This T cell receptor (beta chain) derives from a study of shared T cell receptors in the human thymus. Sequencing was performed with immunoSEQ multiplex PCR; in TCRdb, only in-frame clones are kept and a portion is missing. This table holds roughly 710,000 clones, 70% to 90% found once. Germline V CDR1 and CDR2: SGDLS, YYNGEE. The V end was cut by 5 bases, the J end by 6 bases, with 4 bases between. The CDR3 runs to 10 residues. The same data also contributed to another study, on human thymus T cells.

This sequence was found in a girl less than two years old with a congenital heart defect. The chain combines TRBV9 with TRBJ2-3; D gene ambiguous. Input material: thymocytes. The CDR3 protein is CASRADTQYF. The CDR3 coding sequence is TGTGCCAGCAGAGCCGATACGCAGTATTTT.